The text below deals with one T cell receptor (beta chain). What it binds is not known. This entry is derived from a study of cytomegalovirus exposure and HLA in healthy donors. From germline, CDR1 is SEHNR and CDR2 FQNEAQ (reference sequence). This CDR3 contains 14 residues. Trimming stripped 3 bases from V and 4 bases from J, with 10 bases between. The study, taken as a whole, reports: At a 0.05 false discovery rate, a later analysis found 16,951 TCR beta sequences to be associated with HLA alleles. It was approximately 170 TCR beta chains that were listed as cytomegalovirus-associated. Accurate prediction of most subjects' HLA-A and HLA-B alleles from TCR beta sequences was reported.

Use of 60 Vbeta and 13 Jbeta primers characterized the PCR. Using immunoSEQ multiplex PCR, the repertoire was profiled, and TCRdb retains in-frame clones only, with some absent. The sample carries 150,000 to 200,000 clones, about 80% recorded once. Specimen: PBMCs. The source of this sequence is a man aged 18 to 29 in good health and CMV-seropositive. The chain uses TRBV7-9 and TRBJ2-1; D is perhaps TRBD2 (6 bases). CDR3 loop: CASSFHGGYNEQFF. DNA of the CDR3: TGTGCCAGCAGCTTTCATGGGGGGTACAATGAGCAGTTCTTC.